Presented here are 25 T cell receptor beta chains from one specimen sequenced in a study of blood T cells in healthy people across ages. Primed by a sample-barcoded 5' primer and a J-beta primer mix, a second PCR proceeded for 7 to 11 cycles. TCRdb re-derived calls from the 5' RACE reads in MiXCR, one entry per CDR3 protein. There are hundreds of thousands of distinct CDR3 sequences in the sample; approximately 25% occur only once, and 8.5% to 9.5% lies in the top ten. The data also belong to a second study, concerning T cells of mothers and their children.

Sequences were obtained from blood. These receptors all stem from a boy aged 5 to 17 in good health.

The chain links TRBV6-5 to TRBJ2-3; perhaps TRBD2 as D (5 bases). Germline-derived CDR1 and CDR2 are MNHEY and SVGAGI. The CDR3 runs 15 residues. V was pared by 10 bases and J by 0 bases, with 17 bases between. CDR3 in amino acids: CATAHRRASTDTQYF. DNA for the CDR3: TGTGCCACCGCCCATAGGCGGGCTAGCACAGATACGCAGTATTTT.

The chain recombines TRBV6-5 with TRBJ1-2; 8 bases agree with TRBD1. The CDR3 length is 14 residues. CDR1 is MNHEY and CDR2 is SVGAGI in the germline V gene. Losses at the gene ends were 6 bases for V and 3 bases for J; bases not matched to a gene: 6. CDR3 in amino acids: CASRHRGTDYGYTF. CDR3 nucleotides: TGTGCCAGCAGACACAGGGGGACCGACTATGGCTACACCTTC.

This CDR3 is CASSIKGGAQWAQNIQYF. CDR3 nucleotide sequence: TGTGCCAGCAGCATCAAGGGGGGTGCCCAATGGGCGCAAAACATTCAGTACTTC. This rearrangement joins TRBV7-2 to TRBJ2-4, with D perhaps TRBD1 or TRBD2 (6 bases each). The germline CDR1 and CDR2 sequences are SGHTA and FQGNSA. Trimming cost V 5 bases and J 5 bases, with 25 bases left between them. The CDR3 is 18 residues long.

On this clonotype: Possible read error: a much larger clone is one base away. The gene calls are TRBV6-5 and TRBJ1-2, with D uncertain. In germline, CDR1 is MNHEY, CDR2 SVGAGI. This CDR3 has 17 amino acids. CDR3 residues: CASSYSSPTLTNHGYTF. The CDR3 nucleotides read TGTGCCAGCAGTTACTCGAGTCCGACCCTTACTAACCATGGCTACACCTTC.

The chain joins TRBV5-6 to TRBJ1-2; D remains ambiguous. Between the trimmed V and J ends, which lost 3 bases and 0 bases, there was a span of 9 bases. Per the germline V gene, CDR1 is SGHDT and CDR2 is YYEEEE. The CDR3 totals 14 residues. The CDR3 nucleotides read TGTGCCAGCAGCTCCGGAGTATCTAACTATGGCTACACCTTC. Protein: CASSSGVSNYGYTF.

The V call is TRBV27, the J call TRBJ2-7; D is perhaps TRBD1 (5 bases). CDR3 length: 18 residues. Germline V gene lookup returns CDR1 MNHEY and CDR2 SMNVEV (reference sequence). The germline V and J ends were trimmed by 0 bases and 7 bases, with 25 bases remaining between them. CDR3 sequence reads: CASSLSINWGTPSGEQYF. The CDR3 DNA is TGTGCCAGCAGTTTATCGATTAATTGGGGCACCCCCTCTGGAGAGCAGTACTTC.

This clonotype came up a few times. V and J are TRBV11-2 and TRBJ2-7; no clear D. Germline CDR1 reads SGHAT; CDR2 reads FQNNGV. CDR3 length: 14 amino acids. The ends were cut back, 1 base at V and 2 bases at J, with 9 bases in the middle. The CDR3 DNA follows: TGTGCCAGCAGCTTAGTGCAGAGAGCCTACGAGCAGTACTTC. It translates to CASSLVQRAYEQYF.

Many counts were recorded for this clonotype. One end of the junction does not line up with germline, which may come from a read error. The chain has TRBV7-9 and TRBJ2-5, with D possibly matching TRBD2 (5 bases). Germline values: CDR1 SEHNR, CDR2 FQNEAQ (reference sequence). The CDR3 sequence is 13 residues long. CDR3 in amino acids: CASSLEGRETQYF. The CDR3 DNA follows: TGTGCCAGCAGTTTAGAGGGTCGAGAGACCCAGTACTTC.

The chain couples TRBV7-3 to TRBJ2-7, with a weak D call TRBD1 (5 bases). In germline, CDR1 is SGHTA, CDR2 FQGTGA. CDR3 length equals 14 residues. V shed 1 base and J shed 6 bases, with 13 bases lying between them. This chain's CDR3 is CASSLNTGSSEQYF. The DNA for the CDR3 is TGTGCCAGCAGCTTAAATACAGGTTCCAGCGAGCAGTACTTC.

The V gene is TRBV4-3, the J gene TRBJ2-7, with D possibly matching TRBD2 (5 bases). Germline CDR1 is LGHNA and CDR2 is YSLEER. The V gene lost 0 bases and the J gene lost 0 bases, with 18 bases spanning the gap. There are 18 residues in the CDR3. DNA for the CDR3: TGCGCCAGCAGCCAAGATGCGGTGCGGGCACCCTCCTCCTACGAGCAGTACTTC. Its translation is CASSQDAVRAPSSYEQYF.

A remark on this clonotype: One junction end disagrees with the germline gene, perhaps due to a read error. The gene calls are TRBV28 and TRBJ1-1; 7 bases line up with TRBD1. From germline, CDR1 is MDHEN and CDR2 SYDVKM. The CDR3 extends over 14 amino acids. The CDR3 bases are TGTGCCAGCAGTCATAACAGGGGAAGGACTGAAGCTTCCTTT. Its translation is CASSHNRGRTEASF.

This clonotype has more than one count but fewer than ten. The chain combines TRBV7-2 with TRBJ2-1; TRBD1 matches at 9 bases. The J call may be in error: the DNA end matches TRBJ2-5 better. CDR1 is SGHTA, CDR2 FQGNSA, per germline. The CDR3 sequence is 14 residues long. The CDR3 DNA sequence: TGTGCCAGCAGCTACACCGGGACAGGGTCGACCCAGTACTTC. Its translation: CASSYTGTGSTQYF.

The genes are TRBV4-1 and TRBJ2-2; TRBD1 might be the D (6 bases). The germline V gene encodes CDR1 MGHRA and CDR2 YSYEKL. Trimming stripped 4 bases from V and 6 bases from J, with 21 bases between. This CDR3 region has 17 residues. CDR3 protein: CASSRTSLAGESGELFF. The CDR3 nucleotides are TGCGCCAGCAGCCGCACTTCGTTGGCAGGGGAATCCGGGGAGCTGTTTTTT.

This clonotype turned up a few times. This chain links TRBV2 with TRBJ2-7, with D perhaps TRBD2 (5 bases). The CDR3 length is 16 residues. The V and J ends lost 1 base and 4 bases respectively, with 17 bases between them. Germline assignment: CDR1 SNHLY and CDR2 FYNNEI. The CDR3 spells CASSEENDPTGYEQYF. The DNA for the CDR3 is TGTGCCAGCAGTGAAGAAAACGATCCTACGGGGTACGAGCAGTACTTC.

In its sample, this clonotype was seen a few times. V gene TRBV5-4 combines with J gene TRBJ2-3, with TRBD1 matching 7 bases. There are 15 residues in the CDR3. The V gene's germline CDR1 is SGHNT and CDR2 YYREEE (reference sequence). With V trimmed by 5 bases and J by 2 bases, 8 bases remained unmatched. The CDR3 nucleotides are TGTGCCAGCAGTCCAGGGGACAGCACCACAGATACGCAGTATTTT. It translates to CASSPGDSTTDTQYF.

The sample holds one count of this clonotype. At one of its ends the junction is not consistent with the germline gene, which may arise from a read error. This chain links TRBV7-2 with TRBJ2-5; 11 bases map to TRBD2. The germline CDR1 and CDR2 sequences are SGHTA and FQGNSA. This CDR3 region has 15 residues. CDR3 coding DNA: TGTGCCAGCAGCATAGCGGGGGGGCGTGTGCAGACCCAGTACTTC. Translated, it gives CASSIAGGRVQTQYF.

The V call is TRBV25-1, the J call TRBJ1-1; D remains unclear. Trimming stripped 7 bases from V and 5 bases from J, with 14 bases between. The length of the CDR3 is 13 residues. Looked up from germline, CDR1 is MGHDK and CDR2 is SYGVNS. The CDR3 nucleotides are TGTGCCAGCAAGGGAGGAGGTTCGACTGAAGCTTTCTTT. Translation gives CASKGGGSTEAFF.

V and J are TRBV3-1 and TRBJ2-2, with D possibly TRBD2 on 6 matching bases. Deletions cut 0 bases from V and 3 bases from J, with 29 bases between. Germline CDR1 and CDR2: LGHDT and YNNKEL (reference sequence). CDR3 size: 22 residues. CDR3 nucleotides: TGTGCCAGCAGCCAAGATGGCGGAGGGAGGCTAATTGGAAAGGTGGACACCGGGGAGCTGTTTTTT. Its protein is CASSQDGGGRLIGKVDTGELFF.

The chain joins TRBV19 to TRBJ2-7; tentative D call: TRBD2 (5 bases). Germline CDR1 reads LNHDA; CDR2 reads SQIVND (reference sequence). V was pared by 5 bases and J by 6 bases, with 14 bases between. The CDR3 totals 13 residues. In DNA, the CDR3 is TGTGCCAGTAGTCCTGTCGGGGTAAGCGAGCAGTACTTC. This codes for CASSPVGVSEQYF.

The V gene is TRBV10-2, the J gene TRBJ1-1; possibly TRBD1 for D (5 bases). Trimming took 1 base from V and 4 from J, leaving 13 bases between them. CDR3 size: 15 residues. Germline V gene sequence: CDR1 WSHSY, CDR2 SAAADI. The CDR3 DNA follows: TGCGCCAGCAGTGAGTTCAGCAGGGAGTTCACTGAAGCTTTCTTT. It translates to CASSEFSREFTEAFF.

The V gene is TRBV29-1, the J gene TRBJ2-3, with D perhaps matching TRBD2 (6 bases). The CDR3 totals 14 residues. V lost 5 bases, J lost 2 bases, and 14 bases lay in between. Germline CDR1 is SQVTM and CDR2 is ANQGSEA. CDR3 loop: CSVPKWEVTDTQYF. CDR3 nucleotides: TGCAGCGTTCCCAAGTGGGAGGTCACAGATACGCAGTATTTT.

The chain employs TRBV9 and TRBJ1-2; tentatively, D is TRBD1 (5 bases). The CDR3 is 15 residues long. Germline CDR1 SGDLS, CDR2 YYNGEE. Trimming took off 6 bases at V and 2 bases at J, with 17 bases between the two ends. The CDR3 here is CASNKGQGTNYGYTF. CDR3 sequence (DNA): TGTGCCAGCAATAAAGGGCAGGGAACAAACTATGGCTACACCTTC.

This clonotype was observed many times. V usage is TRBV5-5 and J usage is TRBJ1-1; possible D gene TRBD1, 6 bases. The germline gives CDR1 SGHKS, CDR2 YYEKEE (reference sequence). The CDR3 is 15 residues long. The germline V and J ends were trimmed by 2 bases and 4 bases, with 15 bases remaining between them. In DNA, the CDR3 is TGTGCCAGCAGCTTAACAGGGAGCTCGGGCACTGAAGCTTTCTTT. Translation gives CASSLTGSSGTEAFF. Looking up the rest from reference TRBV5-5 and TRBJ1-1 gives the full variable domain: DAGVTQSPTHLIKTRGQQVTLRCSPISGHKSVSWYQQVLGQGPQFIFQYYEKEERGRGNFPDRFSARQFPNYSSELNVNALLLGDSALYLCASSLTGSSGTEAFFGQGTRLTVV.

As for this clonotype: This may be a read error: a much more frequent sequence differs by one nucleotide. The rearrangement joins TRBV28 to TRBJ2-5; 8 nucleotides agree with TRBD2. The CDR3 is 14 residues long. Germline assignment: CDR1 MDHEN and CDR2 SYDVKM. V shed 4 bases, J shed 5 bases, and the junction held 6 bases outside the gene matches. The CDR3 sequence is CASSSLGGRETQYF. The CDR3 nucleotides are TGTGCCAGCAGTTCTCTGGGCGGGAGGGAGACCCAGTACTTC.

This chain joins TRBV2 and TRBJ2-5, with TRBD2 matching 7 bases. Judging by the DNA end, TRBJ2-1 fits better; the J call may be wrong. In germline, CDR1 is SNHLY, CDR2 FYNNEI. This CDR3 region has 15 residues. The CDR3 sequence is CASSEASGDSNEQFF. In DNA, the CDR3 is TGTGCCAGCAGTGAGGCGAGCGGGGATTCGAATGAGCAGTTCTTC.